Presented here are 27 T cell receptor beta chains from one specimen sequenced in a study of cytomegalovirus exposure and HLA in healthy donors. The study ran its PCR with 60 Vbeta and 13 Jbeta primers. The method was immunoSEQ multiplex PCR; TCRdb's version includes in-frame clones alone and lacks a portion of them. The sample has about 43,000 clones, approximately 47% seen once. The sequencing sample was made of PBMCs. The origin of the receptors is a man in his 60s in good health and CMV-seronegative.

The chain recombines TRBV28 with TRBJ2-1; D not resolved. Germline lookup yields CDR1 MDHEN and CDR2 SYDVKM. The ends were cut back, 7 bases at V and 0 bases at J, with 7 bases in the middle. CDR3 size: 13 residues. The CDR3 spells CASTYPSYNEQFF. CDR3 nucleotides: TGTGCCAGCACCTATCCCTCCTACAATGAGCAGTTCTTC.

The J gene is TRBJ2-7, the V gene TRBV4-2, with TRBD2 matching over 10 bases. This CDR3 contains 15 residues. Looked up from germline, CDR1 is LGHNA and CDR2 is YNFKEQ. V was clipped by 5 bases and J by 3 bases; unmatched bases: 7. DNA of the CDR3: TGTGCCAGCAGCGAAGGGGCTAGCGGGAGCTACGAGCAGTACTTC. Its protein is CASSEGASGSYEQYF.

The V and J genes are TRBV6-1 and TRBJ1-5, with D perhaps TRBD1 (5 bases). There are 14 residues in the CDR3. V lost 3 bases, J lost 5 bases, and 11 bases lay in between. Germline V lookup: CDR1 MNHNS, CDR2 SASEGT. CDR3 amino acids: CASSDRAVDQPQHF. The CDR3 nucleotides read TGTGCCAGCAGTGACAGGGCGGTGGATCAGCCCCAGCATTTT.

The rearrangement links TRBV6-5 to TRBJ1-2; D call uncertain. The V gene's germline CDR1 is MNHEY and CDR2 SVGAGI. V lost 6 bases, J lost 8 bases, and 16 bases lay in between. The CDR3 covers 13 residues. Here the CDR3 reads CASSPELGRGYTF. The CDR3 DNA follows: TGTGCCAGCAGCCCTGAATTGGGCCGCGGCTACACCTTC.

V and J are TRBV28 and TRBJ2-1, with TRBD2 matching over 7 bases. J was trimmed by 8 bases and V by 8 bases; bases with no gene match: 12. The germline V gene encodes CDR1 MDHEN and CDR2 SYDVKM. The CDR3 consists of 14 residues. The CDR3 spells CASAVRGGGYEQFF. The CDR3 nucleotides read TGTGCCAGCGCCGTTCGCGGGGGAGGGTATGAGCAGTTCTTC.

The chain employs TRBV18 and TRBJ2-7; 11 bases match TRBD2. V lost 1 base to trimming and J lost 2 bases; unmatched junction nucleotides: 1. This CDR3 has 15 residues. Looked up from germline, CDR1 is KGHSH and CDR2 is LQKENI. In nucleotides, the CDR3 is TGTGCCAGCTCACCACTACTAGCGGGAGCCTACGAGCAGTACTTC. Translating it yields CASSPLLAGAYEQYF.

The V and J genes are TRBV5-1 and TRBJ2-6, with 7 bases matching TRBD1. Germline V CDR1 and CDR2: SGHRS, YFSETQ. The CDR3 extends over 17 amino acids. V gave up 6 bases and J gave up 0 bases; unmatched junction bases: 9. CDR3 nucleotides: TGCGCCAGCAACAAGGGGGCTACAGCCTCTGGGGCCAACGTCCTGACTTTC. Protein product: CASNKGATASGANVLTF.

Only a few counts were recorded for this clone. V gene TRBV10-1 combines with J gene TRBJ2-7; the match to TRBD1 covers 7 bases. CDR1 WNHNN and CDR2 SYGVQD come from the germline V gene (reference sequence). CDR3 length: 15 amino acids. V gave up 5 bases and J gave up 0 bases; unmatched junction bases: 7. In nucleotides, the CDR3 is TGCGCCAGCAGTAAGGACAGGCGGCACTCCTACGAGCAGTACTTC. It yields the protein CASSKDRRHSYEQYF.

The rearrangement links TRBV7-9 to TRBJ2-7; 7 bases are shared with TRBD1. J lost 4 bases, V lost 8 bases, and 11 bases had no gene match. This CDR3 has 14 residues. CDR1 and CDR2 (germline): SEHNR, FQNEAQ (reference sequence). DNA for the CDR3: TGTGCCAGCGCTATACCAGGACAGGCGTACGAGCAGTACTTC. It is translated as CASAIPGQAYEQYF.

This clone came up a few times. The CDR3 loop is CASSEGGGLEQYF. The CDR3 coding sequence is TGTGCCAGCAGTGAGGGCGGGGGTTTAGAGCAGTACTTC. The gene calls are TRBV2 and TRBJ2-7; TRBD2 aligns across 7 bases. V gave up 3 bases and J gave up 7 bases; unmatched junction bases: 6. The CDR3 is 13 amino acids. CDR1 is SNHLY and CDR2 is FYNNEI in the germline V gene.

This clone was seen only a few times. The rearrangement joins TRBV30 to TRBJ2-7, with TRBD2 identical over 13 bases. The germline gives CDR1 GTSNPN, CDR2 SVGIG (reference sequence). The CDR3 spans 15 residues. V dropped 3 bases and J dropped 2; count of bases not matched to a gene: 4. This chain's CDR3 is CAWRTSGRPPYEQYF. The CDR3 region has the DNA TGTGCCTGGAGGACTAGCGGGAGGCCGCCCTACGAGCAGTACTTC. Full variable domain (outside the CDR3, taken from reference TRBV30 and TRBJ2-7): SQTIHQWPATLVQPVGSPLSLECTVEGTSNPNLYWYRQAAGRGLQLLFYSVGIGQISSEVPQNLSASRPQDRQFILSSKKLLLSDSGFYLCAWRTSGRPPYEQYFGPGTRLTVT.

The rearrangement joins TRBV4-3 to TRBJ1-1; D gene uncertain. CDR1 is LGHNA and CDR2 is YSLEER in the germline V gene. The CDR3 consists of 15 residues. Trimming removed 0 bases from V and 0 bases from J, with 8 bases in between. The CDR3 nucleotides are TGCGCCAGCAGCCAAGAGGCGGGAATGAACACTGAAGCTTTCTTT. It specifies CASSQEAGMNTEAFF.

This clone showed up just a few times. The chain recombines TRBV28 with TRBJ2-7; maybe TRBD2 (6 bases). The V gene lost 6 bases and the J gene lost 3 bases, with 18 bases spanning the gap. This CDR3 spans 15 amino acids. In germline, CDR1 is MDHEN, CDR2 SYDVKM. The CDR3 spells CASRDMGGVLYEQYF. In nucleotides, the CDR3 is TGTGCCAGCAGAGACATGGGCGGGGTCCTCTACGAGCAGTACTTC.

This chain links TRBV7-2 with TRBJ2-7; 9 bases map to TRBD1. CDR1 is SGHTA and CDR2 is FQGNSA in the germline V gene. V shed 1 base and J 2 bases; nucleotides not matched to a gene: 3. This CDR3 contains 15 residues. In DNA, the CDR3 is TGTGCCAGCAGCTTAGGGACAGGGGCCACCTACGAGCAGTACTTC. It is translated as CASSLGTGATYEQYF. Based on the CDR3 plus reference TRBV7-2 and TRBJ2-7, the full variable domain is GAGVSQSPSNKVTEKGKDVELRCDPISGHTALYWYRQSLGQGLEFLIYFQGNSAPDKSGLPSDRFSAERTGGSVSTLTIQRTQQEDSAVYLCASSLGTGATYEQYFGPGTRLTVT.

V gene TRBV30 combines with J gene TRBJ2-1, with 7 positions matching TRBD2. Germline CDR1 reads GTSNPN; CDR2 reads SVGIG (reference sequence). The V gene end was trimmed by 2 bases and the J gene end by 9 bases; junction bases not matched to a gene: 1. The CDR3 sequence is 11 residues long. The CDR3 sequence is CAWSPGGEQFF. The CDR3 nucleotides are TGTGCCTGGAGTCCGGGAGGTGAGCAGTTCTTC.

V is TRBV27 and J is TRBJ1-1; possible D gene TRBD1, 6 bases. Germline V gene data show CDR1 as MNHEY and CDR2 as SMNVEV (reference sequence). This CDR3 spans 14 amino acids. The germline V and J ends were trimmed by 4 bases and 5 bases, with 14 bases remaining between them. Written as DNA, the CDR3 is TGTGCCAGCAGTTCGATAGGGGGAAGAACTGAAGCTTTCTTT. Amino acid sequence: CASSSIGGRTEAFF.

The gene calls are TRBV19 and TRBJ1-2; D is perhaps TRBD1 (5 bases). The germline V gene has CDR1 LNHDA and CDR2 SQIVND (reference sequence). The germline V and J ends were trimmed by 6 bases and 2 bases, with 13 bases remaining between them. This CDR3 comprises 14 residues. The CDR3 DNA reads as TGTGCCAGTAGCCCCTGGCGGGGGAACTATGGCTACACCTTC. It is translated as CASSPWRGNYGYTF.

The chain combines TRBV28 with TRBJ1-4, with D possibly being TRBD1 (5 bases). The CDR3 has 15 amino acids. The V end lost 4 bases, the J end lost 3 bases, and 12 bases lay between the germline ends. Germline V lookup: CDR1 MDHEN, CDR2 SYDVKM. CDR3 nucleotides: TGTGCCAGCAGTTCCCAGGGTCTGGCTAATGAAAAACTGTTTTTT. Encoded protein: CASSSQGLANEKLFF.

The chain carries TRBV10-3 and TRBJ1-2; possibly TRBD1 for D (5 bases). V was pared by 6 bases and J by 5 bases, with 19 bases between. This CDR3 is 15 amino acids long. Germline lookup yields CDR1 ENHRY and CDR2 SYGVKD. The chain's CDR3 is CAISLDSLLTYGYTF. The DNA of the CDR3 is TGTGCCATCAGCCTCGACAGCCTCTTGACGTATGGCTACACCTTC.

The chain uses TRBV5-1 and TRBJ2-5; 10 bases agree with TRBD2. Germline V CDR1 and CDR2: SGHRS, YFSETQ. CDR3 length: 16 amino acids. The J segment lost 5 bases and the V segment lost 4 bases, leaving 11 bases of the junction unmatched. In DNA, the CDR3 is TGCGCCAGCAGCAGCTCTAGCGGGAGCGTCCGGGAGACCCAGTACTTC. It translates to CASSSSSGSVRETQYF.

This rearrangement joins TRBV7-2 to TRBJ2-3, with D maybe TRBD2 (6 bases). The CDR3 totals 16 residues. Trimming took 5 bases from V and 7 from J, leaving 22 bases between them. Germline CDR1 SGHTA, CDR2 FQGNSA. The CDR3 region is CASSPPGLPVGHTQYF. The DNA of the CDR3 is TGTGCCAGCAGCCCCCCGGGACTCCCGGTTGGACATACGCAGTATTTT.

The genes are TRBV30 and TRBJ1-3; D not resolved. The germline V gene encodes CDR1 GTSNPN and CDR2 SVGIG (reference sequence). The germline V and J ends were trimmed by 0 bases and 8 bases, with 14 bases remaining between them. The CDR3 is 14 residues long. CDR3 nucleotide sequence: TGTGCCTGGAGTGTAAGCCGAACGGTGGACACCATATATTTT. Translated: CAWSVSRTVDTIYF.

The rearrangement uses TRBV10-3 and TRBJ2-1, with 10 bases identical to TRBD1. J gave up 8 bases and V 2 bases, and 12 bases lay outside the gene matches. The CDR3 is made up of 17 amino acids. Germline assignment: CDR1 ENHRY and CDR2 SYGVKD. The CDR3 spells CAISEPTTGGVVDEQFF. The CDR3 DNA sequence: TGTGCCATCAGTGAGCCTACGACAGGGGGCGTAGTCGATGAGCAGTTCTTC.

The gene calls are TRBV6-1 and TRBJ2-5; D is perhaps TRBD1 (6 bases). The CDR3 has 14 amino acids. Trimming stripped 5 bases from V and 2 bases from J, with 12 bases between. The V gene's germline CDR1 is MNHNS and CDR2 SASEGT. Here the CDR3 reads CASSMGQRQETQYF. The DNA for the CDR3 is TGTGCCAGCAGTATGGGACAAAGACAAGAGACCCAGTACTTC.

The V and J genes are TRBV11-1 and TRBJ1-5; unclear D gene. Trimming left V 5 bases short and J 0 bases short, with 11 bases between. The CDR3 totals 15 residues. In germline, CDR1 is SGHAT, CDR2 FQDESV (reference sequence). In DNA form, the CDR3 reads TGTGCCAGCAGCCCCGGGTCCGATAGCAATCAGCCCCAGCATTTT. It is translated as CASSPGSDSNQPQHF.

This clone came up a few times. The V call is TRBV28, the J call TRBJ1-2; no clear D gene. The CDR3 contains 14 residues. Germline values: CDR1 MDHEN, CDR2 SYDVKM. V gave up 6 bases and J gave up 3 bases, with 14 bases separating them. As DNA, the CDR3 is TGTGCCAGCAGCCCGAACACTCGGGACTATGGCTACACCTTC. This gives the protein CASSPNTRDYGYTF.

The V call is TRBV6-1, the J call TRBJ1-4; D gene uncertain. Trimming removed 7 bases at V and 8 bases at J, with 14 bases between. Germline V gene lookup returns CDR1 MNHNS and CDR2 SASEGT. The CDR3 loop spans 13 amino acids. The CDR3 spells CASTNDYYEKLFF. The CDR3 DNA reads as TGTGCCAGCACCAACGACTATTACGAAAAACTGTTTTTT.